This TCR beta chain was identified in a study of T cells in Graves' hyperthyroidism and ophthalmopathy (dated by TCRdb to the late 2010s). As for the study more broadly: Peripheral blood samples were taken at initial diagnosis, before any treatment was given. TCR V-J signatures able to tell the groups apart were searched for in a discovery cohort of 100 or so patients, of whom about 40 had Graves' ophthalmopathy and roughly 57 had stable Graves' hyperthyroidism. Prospective prediction of ophthalmopathy was tested in an independent validation cohort of 18 to 20 hyperthyroidism patients and roughly 16 patients who later progressed to ophthalmopathy. The 75 to 100 discovery patients were randomly split 7:3 into training and test sets. In addition, the study compared T-cell repertoires in thyroid tissue and in blood from five or six Graves' hyperthyroidism patients. Following sampling, methimazole starting at 30 mg daily was given to hyperthyroidism patients, and high-dose intravenous methylprednisolone was given to ophthalmopathy patients. The paper reports TCR Vbeta CDR3 sequencing of 130 to 150 peripheral blood samples: 40 to 45 ophthalmopathy, about 75 hyperthyroidism and around 17 progressor patients.

The trim is 5 bases for V and 5 bases for J, with a gap of 15 bases between the germline ends. The CDR3 contains 14 residues, cysteine and phenylalanine counted. Only the CDR3 region is kept as DNA, spanning 42 bases read in frame from base 1. CDR1 and CDR2 were assigned from the germline V gene as SGHNT and YENEEA. Amplification of TCR beta CDR3 regions was carried out from RNA transcripts. For the first round of RT-PCR on the TCR CDR3, the HTBI primer set was used together with the Qiagen OneStep RT-PCR kit. A second multiplex PCR round built the libraries, followed by size selection and purification. Libraries were sequenced paired-end with 100 bp reads on an Illumina HiSeq2000. The published analysis was carried out like this. Raw data were processed with SOAPnuke, discarding reads with adapters, uncalled bases, mean Phred below 15, or no exact constant-primer or identifier match. COPE v1.2.5 was used to merge the high-quality paired reads, and each unique nucleotide sequence was defined as a clonotype. MiTCR v1.1 was used to align the clonotypes against IMGT TRBV, TRBD and TRBJ reference segments. Analysis was restricted to V-J combinations with a frequency above 0.0001, which covered roughly 99% of repertoires. The TCS score was defined as the ratio of F50 (clonal expansion) to E x V (chaos), calculated using BLOSUM62-based TCRdist between CDR3 peptides within each V-J. Welch's t-statistics and random forest reduced fewer than 550 V-J features to roughly 13, which were used in a naive Bayes classifier (R e1071). The Morisita-Horn index was used to measure how similar the thyroid and blood repertoires were. TCRdb passed the public sequencing reads through fastp at Q25 and MiXCR, retaining productive beta sequences. Each entry merges the rows of one CDR3 protein and shows their most common DNA and genes. The V and J calls follow TCRdb's processing rather than the paper's. The sample contains 550,000 to 700,000 distinct CDR3 sequences, roughly 14% of them found a single time. In total, the top ten clones hold approximately 4.2% of the sample.

About this clonotype: The specificity of this receptor is unknown. The record has no base qualities; no much larger clone is one base away.

Findings and caveats that apply to the study as a whole: In validation, the model predicted progression to ophthalmopathy with approximately 71% sensitivity and 72% to 85% specificity, a median of 6.5 months before onset. No statistical method was used to fix the sample size in advance, and group allocation was not hidden from the investigators. Ophthalmopathy was separated from stable hyperthyroidism by a 13 V-J signature model, with approximately 85% sensitivity and about 81% specificity obtained in cross-validation and 80%/75% obtained in testing. Most expanded thyroid clonotypes (frequency above 0.001) were also detected in blood, suggesting blood repertoires may reflect thyroid immune responses.

Ophthalmopathy patients had moderately to severely active disease, Clinical Activity Score of at least 3, NOSPECS grade of at least 4, and duration under 3 months. Patients with uncontrolled infections, other autoimmune diseases, pregnancy or lactation were excluded. Diagnoses were based on clinical symptoms, serum thyroxine and TRAb, thyroid ultrasound and orbital computed tomography. PBMCs were separated from 7.5 to 10 ml of fresh peripheral blood using Ficoll-Paque density gradient centrifugation. Total RNA was extracted using Trizol reagent, and RNA quality was assessed on an Agilent 2100 Bioanalyzer.

The chain is encoded by TRBV11-3 joined to TRBJ2-5; no D gene can be assigned with confidence. The origin of this receptor is a woman aged 40 to 50 with Graves' ophthalmopathy. The sequenced sample was blood. The sequenced DNA: TGTGCCAGCAGCGTGTACACGGAGCCCGAGACCCAGTACTTC. This yields the protein CASSVYTEPETQYF.